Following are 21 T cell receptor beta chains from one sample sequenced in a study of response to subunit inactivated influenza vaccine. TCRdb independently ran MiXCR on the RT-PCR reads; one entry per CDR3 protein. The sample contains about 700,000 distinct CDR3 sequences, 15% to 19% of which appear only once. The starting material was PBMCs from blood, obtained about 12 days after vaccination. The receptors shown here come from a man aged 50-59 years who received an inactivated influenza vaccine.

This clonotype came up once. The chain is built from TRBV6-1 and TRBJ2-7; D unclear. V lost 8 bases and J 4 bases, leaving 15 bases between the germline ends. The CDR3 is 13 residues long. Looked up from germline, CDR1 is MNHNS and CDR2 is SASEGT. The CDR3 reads CASGSPNTYEQYF. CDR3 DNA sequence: TGTGCCAGCGGTAGCCCTAACACGTACGAGCAGTACTTC.

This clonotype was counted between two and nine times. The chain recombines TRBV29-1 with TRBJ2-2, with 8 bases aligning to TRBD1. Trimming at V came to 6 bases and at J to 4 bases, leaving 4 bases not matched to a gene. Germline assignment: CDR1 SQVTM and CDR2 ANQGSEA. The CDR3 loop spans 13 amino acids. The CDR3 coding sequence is TGCAGCGTAGACCAGGGGGCCACCGGGGAGCTGTTTTTT. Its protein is CSVDQGATGELFF.

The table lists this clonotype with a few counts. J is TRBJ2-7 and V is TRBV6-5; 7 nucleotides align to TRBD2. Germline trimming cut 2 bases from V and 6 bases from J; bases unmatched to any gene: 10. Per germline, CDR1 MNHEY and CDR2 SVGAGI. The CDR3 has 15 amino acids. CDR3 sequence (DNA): TGTGCCAGCAGTTACCGGGGGGTCGGGAGGTTCGAGCAGTACTTC. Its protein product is CASSYRGVGRFEQYF.

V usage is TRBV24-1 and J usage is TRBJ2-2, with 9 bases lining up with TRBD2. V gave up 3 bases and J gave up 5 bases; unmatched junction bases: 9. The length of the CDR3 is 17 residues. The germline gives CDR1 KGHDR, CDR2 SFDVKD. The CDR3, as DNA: TGTGCCACCAGTGATGTGCGGGGGGGCGGAGAAACCGGGGAGCTGTTTTTT. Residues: CATSDVRGGGETGELFF.

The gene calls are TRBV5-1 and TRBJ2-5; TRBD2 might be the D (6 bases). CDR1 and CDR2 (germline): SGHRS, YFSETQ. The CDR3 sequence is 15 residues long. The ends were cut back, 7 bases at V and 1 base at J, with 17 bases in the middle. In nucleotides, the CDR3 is TGCGCCAGCGGACGTGGAGGGTCTGTCCAAGAGACCCAGTACTTC. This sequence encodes CASGRGGSVQETQYF.

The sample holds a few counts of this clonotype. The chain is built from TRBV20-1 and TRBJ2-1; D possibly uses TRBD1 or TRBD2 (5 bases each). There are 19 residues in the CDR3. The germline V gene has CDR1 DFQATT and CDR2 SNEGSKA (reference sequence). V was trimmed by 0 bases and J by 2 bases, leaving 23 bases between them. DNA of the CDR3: TGCAGTGCTAGAGATAAAGTGGGCAGGGTAAGAGGGACCTACAATGAGCAGTTCTTC. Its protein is CSARDKVGRVRGTYNEQFF.

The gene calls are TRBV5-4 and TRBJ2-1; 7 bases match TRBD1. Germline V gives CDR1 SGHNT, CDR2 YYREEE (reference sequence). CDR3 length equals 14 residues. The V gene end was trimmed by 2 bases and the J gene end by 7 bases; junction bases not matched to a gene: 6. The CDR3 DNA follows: TGTGCCAGCAGCTTAGGGGGCATTAGGAATGAGCAGTTCTTC. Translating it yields CASSLGGIRNEQFF.

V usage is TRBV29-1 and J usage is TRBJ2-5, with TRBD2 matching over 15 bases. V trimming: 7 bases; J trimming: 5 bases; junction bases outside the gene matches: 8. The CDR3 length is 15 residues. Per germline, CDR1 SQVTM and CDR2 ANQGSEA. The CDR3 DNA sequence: TGCAGCGCCCGTATAGGACTAGCGGGGGGGGAGACCCAGTACTTC. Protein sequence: CSARIGLAGGETQYF.

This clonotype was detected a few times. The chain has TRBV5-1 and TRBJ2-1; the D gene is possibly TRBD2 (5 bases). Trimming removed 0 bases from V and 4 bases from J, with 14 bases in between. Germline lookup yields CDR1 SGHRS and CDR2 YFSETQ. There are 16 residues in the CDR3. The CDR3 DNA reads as TGCGCCAGCAGCTTGGCCCCACAGCGGAATTACAATGAGCAGTTCTTC. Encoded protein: CASSLAPQRNYNEQFF.

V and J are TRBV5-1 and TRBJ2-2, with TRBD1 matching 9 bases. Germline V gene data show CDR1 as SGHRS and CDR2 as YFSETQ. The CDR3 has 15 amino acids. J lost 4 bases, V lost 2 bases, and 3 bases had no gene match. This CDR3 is CASSFTGGFTGELFF. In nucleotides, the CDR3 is TGCGCCAGCAGCTTTACAGGGGGCTTCACCGGGGAGCTGTTTTTT.

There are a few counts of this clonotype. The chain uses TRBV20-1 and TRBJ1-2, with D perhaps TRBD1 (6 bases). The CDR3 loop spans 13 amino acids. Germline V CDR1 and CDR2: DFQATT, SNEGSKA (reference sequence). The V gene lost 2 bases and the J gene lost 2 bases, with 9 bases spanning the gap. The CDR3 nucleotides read TGCAGTGCTAGACAGGGGCGCAACTATGGCTACACCTTC. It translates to CSARQGRNYGYTF.

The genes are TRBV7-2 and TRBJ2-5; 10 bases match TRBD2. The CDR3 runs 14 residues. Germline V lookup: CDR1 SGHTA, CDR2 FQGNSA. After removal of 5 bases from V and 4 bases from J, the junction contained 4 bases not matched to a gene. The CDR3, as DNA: TGTGCCAGCAGCGGCAAGCGGGAGGGAGAGACCCAGTACTTC. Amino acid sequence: CASSGKREGETQYF.

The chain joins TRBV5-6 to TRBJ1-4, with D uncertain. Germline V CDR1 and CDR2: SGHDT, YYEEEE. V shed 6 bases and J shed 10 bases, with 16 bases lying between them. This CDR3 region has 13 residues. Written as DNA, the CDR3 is TGTGCCAGCACCGTGGAGGGCTACGGAAAACTGTTTTTT. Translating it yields CASTVEGYGKLFF.

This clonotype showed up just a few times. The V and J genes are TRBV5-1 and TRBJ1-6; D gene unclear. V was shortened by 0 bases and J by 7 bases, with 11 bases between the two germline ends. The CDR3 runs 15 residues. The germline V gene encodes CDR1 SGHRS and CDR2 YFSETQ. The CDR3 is CASSLEPVGNSPLHF. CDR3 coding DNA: TGCGCCAGCAGCTTGGAACCCGTAGGGAATTCACCCCTCCACTTT.

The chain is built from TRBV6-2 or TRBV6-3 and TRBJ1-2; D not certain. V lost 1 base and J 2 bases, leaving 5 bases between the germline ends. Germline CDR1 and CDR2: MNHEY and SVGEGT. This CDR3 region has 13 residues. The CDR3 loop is CASSYYINYGYTF. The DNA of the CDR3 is TGTGCCAGCAGTTACTACATCAACTATGGCTACACCTTC.

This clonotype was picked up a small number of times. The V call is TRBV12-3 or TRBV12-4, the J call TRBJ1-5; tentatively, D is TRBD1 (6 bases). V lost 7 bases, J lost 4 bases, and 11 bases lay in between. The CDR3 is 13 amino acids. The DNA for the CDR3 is TGTGCCAGCACATACCAGGGGAATCAGCCCCAGCATTTT. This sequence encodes CASTYQGNQPQHF.

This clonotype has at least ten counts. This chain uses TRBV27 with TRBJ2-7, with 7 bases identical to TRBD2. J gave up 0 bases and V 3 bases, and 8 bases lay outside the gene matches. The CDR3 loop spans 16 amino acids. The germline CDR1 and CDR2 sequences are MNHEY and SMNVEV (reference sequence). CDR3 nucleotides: TGTGCCAGCAGTTTTATCTCTAGCGGAGGCTCCTACGAGCAGTACTTC. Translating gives CASSFISSGGSYEQYF.

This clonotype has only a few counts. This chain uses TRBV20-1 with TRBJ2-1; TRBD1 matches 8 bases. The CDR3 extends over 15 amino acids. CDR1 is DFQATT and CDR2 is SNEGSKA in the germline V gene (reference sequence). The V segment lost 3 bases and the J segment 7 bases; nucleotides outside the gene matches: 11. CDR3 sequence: CSASVRTGTENEQFF. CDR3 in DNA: TGCAGTGCTAGTGTACGGACAGGGACTGAAAATGAGCAGTTCTTC.

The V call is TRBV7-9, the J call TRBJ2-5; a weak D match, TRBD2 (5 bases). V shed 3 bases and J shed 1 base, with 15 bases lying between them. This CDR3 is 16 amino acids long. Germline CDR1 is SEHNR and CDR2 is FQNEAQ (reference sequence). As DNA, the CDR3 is TGTGCCAGCAGCTTGACCTGGAGGCTAGGCCAAGAGACCCAGTACTTC. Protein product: CASSLTWRLGQETQYF.

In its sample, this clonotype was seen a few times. The CDR3 nucleotides read TGTGCCATCAGTGAGTCGGTGGGGCTCGCGGCCAACGTCCTGACTTTC. This sequence encodes CAISESVGLAANVLTF. This chain links TRBV10-3 with TRBJ2-6, with D perhaps matching TRBD1 (5 bases). Germline V gene lookup returns CDR1 ENHRY and CDR2 SYGVKD. Trimming took off 0 bases at V and 6 bases at J, with 12 bases between the two ends. CDR3 size: 16 residues.

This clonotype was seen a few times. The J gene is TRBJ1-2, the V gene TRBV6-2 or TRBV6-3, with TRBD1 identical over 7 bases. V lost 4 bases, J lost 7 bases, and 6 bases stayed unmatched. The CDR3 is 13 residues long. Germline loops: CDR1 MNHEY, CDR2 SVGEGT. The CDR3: CASSSDRASGYTF. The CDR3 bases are TGTGCCAGCAGTTCCGACAGGGCCAGTGGCTACACCTTC.